Below, 16 T cell receptor beta chains from the same sample are listed, as sequenced in a study of PD-L1 blockade in urothelial cancer. Clones were read by immunoSEQ multiplex PCR, and TCRdb kept only the in-frame ones, dropping some. The data hold some 100,000 clones, with over 80% observed a single time. The sequencing used PBMCs, collected around atezolizumab (anti-PD-L1) treatment. The origin of the receptors is a woman older than 75 with urothelial cancer.

The chain couples TRBV30 to TRBJ2-1, with 12 bases that match TRBD2. V lost 0 bases to trimming and J lost 3 bases; unmatched junction nucleotides: 15. The CDR3 covers 20 residues. From germline, CDR1 is GTSNPN and CDR2 SVGIG (reference sequence). The DNA for the CDR3 is TGTGCCTGGAGTGTACCGGTCCTTAACCGACTAGCGGGAGACTACAATGAGCAGTTCTTC. Translated: CAWSVPVLNRLAGDYNEQFF.

This chain joins TRBV5-1 and TRBJ1-4, with 7 bases aligning to TRBD1. This CDR3 region has 14 residues. Trimming at V came to 4 bases and at J to 7 bases, leaving 7 bases not matched to a gene. Germline V gene sequence: CDR1 SGHRS, CDR2 YFSETQ. CDR3 DNA sequence: TGCGCCAGCAGCGCCACAGGGGTCCCTGAAAAACTGTTTTTT. Amino acid sequence: CASSATGVPEKLFF.

The chain couples TRBV6-5 to TRBJ1-1; D uncertain. Trimming pared 2 bases from V and 1 base from J, leaving 11 bases between. Germline V lookup: CDR1 MNHEY, CDR2 SVGAGI. The CDR3 sequence is 15 residues long. The CDR3 region has the DNA TGTGCCAGCAGTTACAGGCGGGGAGCGAACACTGAAGCTTTCTTT. This gives the protein CASSYRRGANTEAFF.

The chain links TRBV4-2 to TRBJ1-2, with 7 positions matching TRBD1. V lost 4 bases to trimming and J lost 6 bases; unmatched junction nucleotides: 8. This CDR3 region has 14 residues. Germline assignment: CDR1 LGHNA and CDR2 YNFKEQ. Here the CDR3 DNA reads TGTGCCAGCAGCCTGACCGGGACAGAGCATGGCTACACCTTC. Encoded protein: CASSLTGTEHGYTF.

This chain connects TRBV5-1 to TRBJ2-2; 7 bases match TRBD1. Germline CDR1 SGHRS, CDR2 YFSETQ. V was pared by 2 bases and J by 4 bases, with 5 bases of the junction left unmatched. There are 15 residues in the CDR3. CDR3 DNA sequence: TGCGCCAGCAGCTTAATGGACAGGCCCACCGGGGAGCTGTTTTTT. Translated: CASSLMDRPTGELFF. Filled out from reference TRBV5-1 and TRBJ2-2, the complete variable domain reads KAGVTQTPRYLIKTRGQQVTLSCSPISGHRSVSWYQQTPGQGLQFLFEYFSETQRNKGNFPGRFSGRQFSNSRSEMNVSTLELGDSALYLCASSLMDRPTGELFFGEGSRLTVL.

As regards this clone: Germline is not matched at one junction end, which may reflect a read error. The rearrangement links TRBV7-9 to TRBJ2-1; the match to TRBD2 covers 10 bases. The length of the CDR3 is 13 residues. Germline loops: CDR1 SEHNR, CDR2 FQNEAQ (reference sequence). The CDR3 is CASSLAGANEQFF. Here the CDR3 DNA reads TGTGCCAGCAGCCTAGCGGGAGCTAATGAGCAGTTCTTC.

This clone was counted a few times. The chain carries TRBV2 and TRBJ1-4; 8 bases align to TRBD1. After removal of 10 bases from V and 4 bases from J, the junction contained 11 bases not matched to a gene. This CDR3 contains 15 residues. Germline CDR1 SNHLY, CDR2 FYNNEI. The CDR3 nucleotides are TGTGCCACACAGATTGGGACAGGACTTAATGAAAAACTGTTTTTT. The encoded protein is CATQIGTGLNEKLFF.

This chain uses TRBV14 with TRBJ2-3, with 7 bases that match TRBD2. CDR1 is SGHDN, CDR2 FVKESK, per germline. The V gene end was trimmed by 1 base and the J gene end by 0 bases; junction bases not matched to a gene: 1. The CDR3 consists of 15 residues. The CDR3 DNA follows: TGTGCCAGCAGCCAAGGGGAGGGCAGCACAGATACGCAGTATTTT. Its translation is CASSQGEGSTDTQYF.

This clone came up once. V is TRBV7-8 and J is TRBJ2-7, with TRBD1 matching 8 bases. Germline V gene lookup returns CDR1 SGHVS and CDR2 FQNEAQ. The CDR3 has 19 amino acids. V was clipped by 6 bases and J by 4 bases; unmatched bases: 23. The CDR3 DNA sequence: TGTGCCAGCAGTTTGAAACCTCGGACAGGGCATGGGGGAATATACGAGCAGTACTTC. Its protein product is CASSLKPRTGHGGIYEQYF.

The chain joins TRBV28 to TRBJ1-1, with unresolved D. The CDR3 has 12 residues. Between the trimmed V and J ends, which lost 2 bases and 5 bases, there was a span of 6 bases. Germline V gives CDR1 MDHEN, CDR2 SYDVKM. The chain's CDR3 is CASSLDKTEAFF. DNA for the CDR3: TGTGCCAGCAGTTTAGACAAAACTGAAGCTTTCTTT.

This chain uses TRBV30 with TRBJ1-6; TRBD1 agrees at 11 bases. From germline, CDR1 is GTSNPN and CDR2 SVGIG (reference sequence). Losses at the gene ends were 0 bases for V and 3 bases for J; bases not matched to a gene: 7. The CDR3 is 18 amino acids. Here the CDR3 DNA reads TGTGCCTGGAGTGTACCCTCCGGGACAGGGGGCTATAATTCACCCCTCCACTTT. Residues: CAWSVPSGTGGYNSPLHF.

The chain is built from TRBV5-1 and TRBJ2-1; the D gene is possibly TRBD2 (5 bases). The CDR3 is 12 amino acids. Trimming removed 1 base from V and 9 bases from J, with 8 bases in between. Germline V gene lookup returns CDR1 SGHRS and CDR2 YFSETQ. CDR3 in DNA: TGCGCCAGCAGCTTGTCCCGGGGTGAGCAGTTCTTC. It translates to CASSLSRGEQFF.

The rearrangement links TRBV5-6 to TRBJ2-7; D gene ambiguous. This CDR3 has 13 amino acids. Germline loops: CDR1 SGHDT, CDR2 YYEEEE. Trimming took off 4 bases at V and 3 bases at J, with 11 bases between the two ends. The CDR3 bases are TGTGCCAGCAGCACGGGTGGCAGCTACGAGCAGTACTTC. It yields the protein CASSTGGSYEQYF.

The CDR3 sequence is CASSLAAGGSGEQYF. Written as DNA, the CDR3 is TGTGCCAGCAGCTTAGCAGCAGGGGGCTCCGGCGAGCAGTACTTC. The chain joins TRBV7-9 to TRBJ2-7; 8 bases align to TRBD1. Germline CDR1 is SEHNR and CDR2 is FQNEAQ (reference sequence). V was clipped by 0 bases and J by 6 bases; unmatched bases: 7. This CDR3 spans 15 amino acids.

The chain uses TRBV5-1 and TRBJ2-1; 13 bases are a match to TRBD2. CDR3 length: 15 residues. The germline V gene encodes CDR1 SGHRS and CDR2 YFSETQ. V lost 3 bases, J lost 6 bases, and 3 bases stayed unmatched. The CDR3 bases are TGCGCCAGCAGCTGGACTAGCGGGAGCAGCAATGAGCAGTTCTTC. Translation: CASSWTSGSSNEQFF.

The chain has TRBV27 and TRBJ1-2, with 12 bases that match TRBD1. This CDR3 comprises 17 residues. After removal of 5 bases from V and 4 bases from J, the junction contained 11 bases not matched to a gene. Germline V gene data show CDR1 as MNHEY and CDR2 as SMNVEV (reference sequence). In nucleotides, the CDR3 is TGTGCCAGCAGTACCCGGGACAGGGGGCCCTCCCCCTATGGCTACACCTTC. Amino acid sequence: CASSTRDRGPSPYGYTF.